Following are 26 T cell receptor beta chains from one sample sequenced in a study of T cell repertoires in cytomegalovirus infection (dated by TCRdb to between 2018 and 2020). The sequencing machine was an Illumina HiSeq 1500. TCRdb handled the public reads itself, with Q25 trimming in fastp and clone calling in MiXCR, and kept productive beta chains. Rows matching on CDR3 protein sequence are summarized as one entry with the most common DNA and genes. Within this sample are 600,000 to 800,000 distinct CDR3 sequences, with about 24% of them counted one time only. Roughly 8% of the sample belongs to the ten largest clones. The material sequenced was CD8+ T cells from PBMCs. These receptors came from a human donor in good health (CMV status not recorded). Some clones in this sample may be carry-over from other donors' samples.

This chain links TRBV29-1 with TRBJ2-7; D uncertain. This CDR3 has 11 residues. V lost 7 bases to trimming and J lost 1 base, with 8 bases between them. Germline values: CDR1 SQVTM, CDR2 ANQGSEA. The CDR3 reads CSALESYEQYF. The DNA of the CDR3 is TGCAGCGCCTTAGAGTCCTACGAGCAGTACTTC.

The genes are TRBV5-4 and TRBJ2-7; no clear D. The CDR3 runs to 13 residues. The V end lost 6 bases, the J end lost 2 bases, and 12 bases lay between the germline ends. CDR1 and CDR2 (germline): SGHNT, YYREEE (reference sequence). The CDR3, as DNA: TGTGCCAGCACCCAGGACGAGGCCTACGAGCAGTACTTC. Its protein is CASTQDEAYEQYF.

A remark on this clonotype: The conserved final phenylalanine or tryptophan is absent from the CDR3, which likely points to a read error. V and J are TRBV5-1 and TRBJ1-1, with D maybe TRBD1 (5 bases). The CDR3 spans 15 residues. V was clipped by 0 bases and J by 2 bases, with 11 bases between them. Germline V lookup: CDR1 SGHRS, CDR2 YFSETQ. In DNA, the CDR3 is TGCGCCAGCAGCTTGGGCGACAGCCTAAACACTGAAGCTTTCTCT. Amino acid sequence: CASSLGDSLNTEAFS.

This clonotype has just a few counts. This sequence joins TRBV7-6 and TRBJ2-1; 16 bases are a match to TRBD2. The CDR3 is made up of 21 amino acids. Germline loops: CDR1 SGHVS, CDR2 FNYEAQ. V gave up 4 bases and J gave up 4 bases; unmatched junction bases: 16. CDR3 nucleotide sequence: TGTGCCAGCAGCTCAAGCCCCGGGACTAGCGGGGGGGCAGCGGGTTACAATGAGCAGTTCTTC. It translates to CASSSSPGTSGGAAGYNEQFF.

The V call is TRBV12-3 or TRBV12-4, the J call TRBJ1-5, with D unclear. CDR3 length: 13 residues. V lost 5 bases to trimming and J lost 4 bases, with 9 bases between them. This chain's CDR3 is CASSPWINQPQHF. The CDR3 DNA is TGTGCCAGCAGTCCTTGGATAAATCAGCCCCAGCATTTT.

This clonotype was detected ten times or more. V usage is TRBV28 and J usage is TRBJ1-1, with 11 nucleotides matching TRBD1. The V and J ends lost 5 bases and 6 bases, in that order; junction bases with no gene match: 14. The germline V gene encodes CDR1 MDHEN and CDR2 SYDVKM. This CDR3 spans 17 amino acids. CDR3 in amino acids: CASSGRTGGDFSSEAFF. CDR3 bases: TGTGCCAGCAGTGGCAGGACAGGGGGCGATTTCAGTTCTGAAGCTTTCTTT.

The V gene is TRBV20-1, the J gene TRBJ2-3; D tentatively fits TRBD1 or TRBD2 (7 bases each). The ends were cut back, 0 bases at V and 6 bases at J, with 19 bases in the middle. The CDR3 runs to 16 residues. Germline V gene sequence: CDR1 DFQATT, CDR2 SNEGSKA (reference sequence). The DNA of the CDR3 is TGCAGTGCTAGAGATCCCAGGGGGGGCTGGGCTGATACGCAGTATTTT. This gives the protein CSARDPRGGWADTQYF.

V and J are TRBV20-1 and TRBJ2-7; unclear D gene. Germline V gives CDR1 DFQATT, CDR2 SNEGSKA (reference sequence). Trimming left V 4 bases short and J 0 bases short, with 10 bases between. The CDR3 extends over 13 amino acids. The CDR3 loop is CSATLEASYEQYV. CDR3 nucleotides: TGCAGTGCTACCCTGGAAGCCTCCTACGAGCAGTACGTC.

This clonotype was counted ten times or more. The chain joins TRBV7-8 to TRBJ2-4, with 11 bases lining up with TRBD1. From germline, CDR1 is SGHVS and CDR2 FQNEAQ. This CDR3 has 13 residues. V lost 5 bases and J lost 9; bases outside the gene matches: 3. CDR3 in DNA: TGTGCCAGCAGCGCGGGACAGGGGGTCATTCAGTACTTC. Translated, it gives CASSAGQGVIQYF.

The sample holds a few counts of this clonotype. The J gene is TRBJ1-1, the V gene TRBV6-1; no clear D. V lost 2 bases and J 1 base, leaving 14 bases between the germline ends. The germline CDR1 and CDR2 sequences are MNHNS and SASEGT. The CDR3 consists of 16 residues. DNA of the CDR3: TGTGCCAGCAGTGAACTACCCTCCTGGGGGAACACTGAAGCTTTCTTT. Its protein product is CASSELPSWGNTEAFF.

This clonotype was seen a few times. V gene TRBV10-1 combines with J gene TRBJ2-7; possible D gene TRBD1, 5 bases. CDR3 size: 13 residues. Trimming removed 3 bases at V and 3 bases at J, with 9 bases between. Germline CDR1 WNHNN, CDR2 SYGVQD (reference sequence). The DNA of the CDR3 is TGCGCCAGCAGTGATGGCAGGGTCTACGAGCAGTACTTC. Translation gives CASSDGRVYEQYF.

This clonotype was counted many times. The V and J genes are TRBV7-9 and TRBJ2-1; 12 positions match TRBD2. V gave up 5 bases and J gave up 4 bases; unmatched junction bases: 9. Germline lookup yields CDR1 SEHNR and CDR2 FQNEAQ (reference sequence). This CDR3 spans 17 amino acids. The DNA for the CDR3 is TGTGCCAGCAGCCCCCCACTAGCGGGGGGAGGTTACAATGAGCAGTTCTTC. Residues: CASSPPLAGGGYNEQFF.

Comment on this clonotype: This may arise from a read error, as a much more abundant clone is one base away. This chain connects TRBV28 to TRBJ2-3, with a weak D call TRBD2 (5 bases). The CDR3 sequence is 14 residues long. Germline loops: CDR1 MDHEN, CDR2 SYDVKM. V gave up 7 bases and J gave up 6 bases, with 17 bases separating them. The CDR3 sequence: CASTEELLGDTQYF. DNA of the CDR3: TGTGCCAGCACGGAGGAACTACTAGGGGATACGCAGTATTTT.

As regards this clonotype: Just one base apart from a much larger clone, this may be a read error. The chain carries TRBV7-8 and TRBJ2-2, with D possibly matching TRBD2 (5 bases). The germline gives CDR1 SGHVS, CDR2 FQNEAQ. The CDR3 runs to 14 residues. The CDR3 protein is CTSGEGFDTGELFF. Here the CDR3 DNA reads TGTACCAGCGGAGAAGGGTTCGACACCGGGGAGCTGTTTTTT.

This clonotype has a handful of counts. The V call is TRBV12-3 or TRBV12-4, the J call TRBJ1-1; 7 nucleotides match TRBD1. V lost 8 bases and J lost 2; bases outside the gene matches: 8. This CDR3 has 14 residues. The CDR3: CASRWDSRNTEAFF. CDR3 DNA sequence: TGTGCCAGCCGTTGGGACAGCCGAAACACTGAAGCTTTCTTT.

The CDR3 protein is CASSVEADTQYF. In DNA form, the CDR3 reads TGTGCCAGCAGCGTAGAGGCAGATACGCAGTATTTT. The chain couples TRBV9 to TRBJ2-3, with no clear D. Per germline, CDR1 SGDLS and CDR2 YYNGEE. This CDR3 region has 12 residues. V was clipped by 0 bases and J by 4 bases, with 3 bases between them.

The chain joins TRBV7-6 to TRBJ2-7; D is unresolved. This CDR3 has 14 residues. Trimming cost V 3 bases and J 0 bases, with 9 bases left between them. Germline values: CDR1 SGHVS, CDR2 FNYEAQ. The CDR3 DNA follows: TGTGCCAGCAGCTTTTACGGGCTCTCCTACGAGCAGTACTTC. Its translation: CASSFYGLSYEQYF.

The CDR3 region is CASSPWTGISYGYTF. CDR3 nucleotide sequence: TGTGCCAGCAGCCCTTGGACAGGGATTAGCTATGGCTACACCTTC. The V gene is TRBV7-6, the J gene TRBJ1-2, with 8 bases matching TRBD1. After removal of 5 bases from V and 4 bases from J, the junction contained 9 bases not matched to a gene. CDR3 length: 15 residues. Germline V gene lookup returns CDR1 SGHVS and CDR2 FNYEAQ.

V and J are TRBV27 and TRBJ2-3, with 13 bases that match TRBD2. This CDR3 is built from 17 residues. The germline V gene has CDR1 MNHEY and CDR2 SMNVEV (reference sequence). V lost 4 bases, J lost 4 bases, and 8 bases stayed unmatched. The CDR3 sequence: CASSSLGLAGVSDTQYF. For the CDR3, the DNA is TGTGCCAGCAGTTCCCTTGGACTAGCGGGGGTTTCAGATACGCAGTATTTT.

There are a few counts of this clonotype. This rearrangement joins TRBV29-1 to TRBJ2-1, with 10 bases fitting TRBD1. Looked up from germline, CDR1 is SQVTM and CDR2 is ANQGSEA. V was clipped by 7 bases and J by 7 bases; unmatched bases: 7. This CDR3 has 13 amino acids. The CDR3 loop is CSAGTGVGNEQFF. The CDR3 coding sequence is TGCAGCGCCGGGACAGGGGTGGGGAATGAGCAGTTCTTC.

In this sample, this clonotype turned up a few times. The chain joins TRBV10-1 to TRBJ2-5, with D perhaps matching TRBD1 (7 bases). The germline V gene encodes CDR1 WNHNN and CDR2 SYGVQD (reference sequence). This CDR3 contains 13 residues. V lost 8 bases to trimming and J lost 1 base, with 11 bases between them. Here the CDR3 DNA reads TGCGCCAGCGCGGGACAGCTCCAAGAGACCCAGTACTTC. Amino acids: CASAGQLQETQYF.

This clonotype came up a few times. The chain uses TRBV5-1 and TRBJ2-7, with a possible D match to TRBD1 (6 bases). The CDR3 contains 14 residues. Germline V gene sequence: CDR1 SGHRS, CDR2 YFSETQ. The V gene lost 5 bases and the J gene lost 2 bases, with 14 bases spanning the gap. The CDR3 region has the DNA TGCGCCAGCAGTTCCGGGACATATACCTACGAGCAGTACTTC. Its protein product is CASSSGTYTYEQYF.

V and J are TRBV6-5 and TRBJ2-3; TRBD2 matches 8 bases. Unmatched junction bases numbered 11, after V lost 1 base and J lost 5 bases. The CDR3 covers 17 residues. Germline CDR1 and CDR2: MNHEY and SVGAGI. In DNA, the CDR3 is TGTGCCAGCAGTTACTGTTTTCCCGGGGGGGCCGTAGATACGCAGTATTTT. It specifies CASSYCFPGGAVDTQYF.

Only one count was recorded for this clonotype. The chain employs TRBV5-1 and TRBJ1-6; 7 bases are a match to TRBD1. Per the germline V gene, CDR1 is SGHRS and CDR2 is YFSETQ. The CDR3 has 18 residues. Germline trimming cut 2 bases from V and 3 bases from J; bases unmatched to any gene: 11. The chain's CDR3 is CASSFHPGQQNYNSPLHF. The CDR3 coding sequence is TGCGCCAGCAGCTTTCATCCGGGACAGCAAAACTATAATTCACCCCTCCACTTT.

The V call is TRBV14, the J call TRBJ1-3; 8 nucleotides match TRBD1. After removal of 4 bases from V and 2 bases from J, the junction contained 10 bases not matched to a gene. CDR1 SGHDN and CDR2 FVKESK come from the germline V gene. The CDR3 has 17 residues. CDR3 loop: CASSRWDRRVPGNTIYF. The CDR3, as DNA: TGTGCCAGCAGCCGCTGGGACAGGCGCGTCCCTGGAAACACCATATATTTT.

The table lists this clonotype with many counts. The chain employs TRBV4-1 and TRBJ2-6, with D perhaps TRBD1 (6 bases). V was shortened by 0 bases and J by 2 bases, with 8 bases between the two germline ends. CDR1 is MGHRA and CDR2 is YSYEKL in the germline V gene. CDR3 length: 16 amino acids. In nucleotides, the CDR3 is TGCGCCAGCAGCCAAGATTGGGGGCCTGGGGCCAACGTCCTGACTTTC. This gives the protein CASSQDWGPGANVLTF.